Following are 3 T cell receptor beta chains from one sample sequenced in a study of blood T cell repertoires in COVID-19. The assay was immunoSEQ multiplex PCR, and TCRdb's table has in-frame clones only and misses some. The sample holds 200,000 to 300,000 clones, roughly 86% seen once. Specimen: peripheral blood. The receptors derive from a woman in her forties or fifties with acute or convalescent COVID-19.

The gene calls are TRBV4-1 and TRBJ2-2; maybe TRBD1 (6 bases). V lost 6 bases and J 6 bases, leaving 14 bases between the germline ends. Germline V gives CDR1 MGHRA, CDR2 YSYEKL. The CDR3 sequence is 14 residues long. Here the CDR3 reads CASRYRVGAGELFF. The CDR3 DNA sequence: TGCGCCAGCAGGTACAGGGTGGGGGCCGGGGAGCTGTTTTTT.

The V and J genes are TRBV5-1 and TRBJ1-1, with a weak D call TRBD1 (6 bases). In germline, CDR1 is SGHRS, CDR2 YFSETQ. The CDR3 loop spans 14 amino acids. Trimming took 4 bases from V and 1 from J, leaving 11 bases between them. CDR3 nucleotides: TGCGCCAGCAGCCCCCAGGGACAGAACACTGAAGCTTTCTTT. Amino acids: CASSPQGQNTEAFF.

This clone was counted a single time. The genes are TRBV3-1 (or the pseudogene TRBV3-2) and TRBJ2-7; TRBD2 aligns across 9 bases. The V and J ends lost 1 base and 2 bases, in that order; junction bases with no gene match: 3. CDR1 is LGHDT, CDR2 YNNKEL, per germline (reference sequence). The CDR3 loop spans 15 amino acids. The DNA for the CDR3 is TGTGCCAGCAGCCAAGCTAGCGGGGATGCCTACGAGCAGTACTTC. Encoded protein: CASSQASGDAYEQYF.